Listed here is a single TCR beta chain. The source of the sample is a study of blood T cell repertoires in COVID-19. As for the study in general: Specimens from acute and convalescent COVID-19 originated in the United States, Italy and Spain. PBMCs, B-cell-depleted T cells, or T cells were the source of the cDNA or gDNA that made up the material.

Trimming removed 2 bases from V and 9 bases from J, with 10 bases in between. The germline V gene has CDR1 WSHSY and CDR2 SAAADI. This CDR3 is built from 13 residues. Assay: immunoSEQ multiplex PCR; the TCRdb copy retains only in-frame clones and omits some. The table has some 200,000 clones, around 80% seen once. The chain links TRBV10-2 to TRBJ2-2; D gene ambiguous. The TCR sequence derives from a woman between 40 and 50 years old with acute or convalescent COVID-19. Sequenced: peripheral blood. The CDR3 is CASSEEAARELFF. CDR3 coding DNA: TGCGCCAGCAGTGAGGAGGCTGCCAGGGAGCTGTTTTTT.